This is a list of T cell receptor beta chains from one sample in a study of T cell responses to AZD1222 COVID-19 vaccine. Here immunoSEQ multiplex PCR was the method, and the copy in TCRdb shows in-frame clones only, minus some. The data hold more than 50,000 clones, with 79% observed a single time. The input for sequencing was peripheral blood, taken on day 0 of MenACWY control vaccination. These receptors were taken from an adult in good health. CDR3s include the opening cysteine and the closing phenylalanine or tryptophan. D genes are given only for firm matches. Clone size is not always given. Where it is, it says once, few, many or a class for expanded clones.

V gene,J gene,D gene,clone size,CDR3 protein,CDR3 DNA
TRBV21-1,TRBJ1-5,-,once,CASSTLTATHGRPQHF,TGTGCCAGCAGCACCCTGACGGCAACCCACGGTCGGCCCCAGCATTTT
TRBV28,TRBJ1-1,-,few,CASSPSFGQLNTEAFF,TGTGCCAGCAGCCCCAGCTTCGGACAGCTGAACACTGAAGCTTTCTTT
TRBV11-2,TRBJ1-2,-,once,CASSLKFGARADGYTF,TGTGCCAGCAGCTTAAAGTTTGGCGCCCGAGCAGATGGCTACACCTTC
TRBV11-2,TRBJ2-1,-,-,CASSSDRLSYNEQFF,TGTGCCAGCAGCTCTGACAGACTCTCCTACAATGAGCAGTTCTTC
TRBV5-1,TRBJ2-7,-,-,CASSLDNAGYEQYF,TGCGCCAGCAGCTTGGACAACGCAGGCTACGAGCAGTACTTC
TRBV5-1,TRBJ1-6,-,-,CASSLEGVSALHF,TGCGCCAGCAGCTTGGAGGGGGTTTCAGCCCTCCACTTT
TRBV15,TRBJ2-1,-,-,CATSRDGGNNEQFF,TGTGCCACCAGCAGAGATGGGGGGAACAATGAGCAGTTCTTC
TRBV6-5,TRBJ2-7,-,-,CASRLGPSYEQYF,TGTGCCAGCAGACTGGGTCCCTCCTACGAGCAGTACTTC
TRBV2,TRBJ2-3,-,-,CASSGGRGHTDTQYF,TGTGCCAGCAGCGGTGGGCGGGGGCACACAGATACGCAGTATTTT
TRBV28,TRBJ1-1,-,-,CASGGLNTEAFF,TGTGCCAGCGGGGGCCTGAACACTGAAGCTTTCTTT
TRBV30,TRBJ1-5,TRBD1,-,CAWSVGQGVQPQHF,TGTGCCTGGAGTGTGGGACAGGGGGTTCAGCCCCAGCATTTT
TRBV28,TRBJ2-7,-,-,CASSLRVIPYEQYF,TGTGCCAGCAGCCTCAGGGTCATCCCCTACGAGCAGTACTTC
TRBV4-3,TRBJ2-3,-,few,CASSQAGFPPGTQYF,TGCGCCAGCAGCCAAGCGGGCTTCCCTCCCGGTACGCAGTATTTT
TRBV3-1/TRBV3-2,TRBJ1-2,-,-,CASSPSGDGYGYTF,TGTGCCAGCAGTCCCTCCGGGGACGGCTATGGCTACACCTTC
TRBV4-1,TRBJ1-5,TRBD1,-,CASRQTGQVNQPQHF,TGCGCCAGCAGGCAGACGGGACAGGTCAATCAGCCCCAGCATTTT
TRBV2,TRBJ1-5,-,-,CASRSQGSQPQHF,TGTGCCAGCAGATCCCAGGGGAGCCAGCCCCAGCATTTT
TRBV30,TRBJ1-1,-,-,CAWSVRDNTEAFF,TGTGCCTGGAGTGTAAGGGATAACACTGAAGCTTTCTTT
TRBV6-5,TRBJ1-2,-,-,CASNSLVTAGGYTF,TGTGCCAGCAACTCCCTAGTGACAGCGGGCGGCTACACCTTC
TRBV29-1,TRBJ1-1,TRBD1,few,CSVGGTETMNTEAFF,TGCAGCGTGGGGGGGACAGAGACAATGAACACTGAAGCTTTCTTT
TRBV28,TRBJ2-3,-,-,CASRGQGTDTQYF,TGTGCCAGCAGGGGGCAGGGAACAGATACGCAGTATTTT
TRBV28,TRBJ1-3,TRBD1,-,CASTGGPGNTIYF,TGTGCCAGCACAGGGGGTCCTGGAAACACCATATATTTT
TRBV4-1,TRBJ2-2,-,-,CASSQEAAHTGELFF,TGCGCCAGCAGCCAGGAAGCGGCCCACACCGGGGAGCTGTTTTTT
TRBV7-3,TRBJ2-3,-,-,CASSLRGGTDTQYF,TGTGCCAGCAGCTTAAGAGGTGGGACAGATACGCAGTATTTT
TRBV3-1/TRBV3-2,TRBJ2-5,-,-,CASSQDVGQETQYF,TGTGCCAGCAGCCAAGACGTCGGCCAAGAGACCCAGTACTTC
TRBV6-1,TRBJ1-1,-,-,CASSEAGLNTEAFF,TGTGCCAGCAGTGAGGCAGGGCTGAACACTGAAGCTTTCTTT
TRBV11-2,TRBJ2-1,-,-,CASSVLWSGDEQFF,TGTGCCAGCAGCGTCCTGTGGTCGGGAGATGAGCAGTTCTTC
TRBV6-5,TRBJ1-1,-,-,CASTHQGTAEAFF,TGTGCCAGCACCCACCAGGGTACTGCTGAAGCTTTCTTT
TRBV6-8,TRBJ2-5,TRBD1,-,CASRGSRQGGETQYF,TGTGCCAGTCGTGGGTCTCGACAGGGCGGAGAGACCCAGTACTTC
TRBV19,TRBJ1-2,-,-,CASSIMGLSGVNYGYTF,TGTGCCAGTAGTATTATGGGATTGTCGGGGGTTAACTATGGCTACACCTTC
TRBV6-5,TRBJ2-3,-,once,CATSSQADRTDTQYF,TGTGCCACCTCGAGCCAGGCGGACCGCACAGATACGCAGTATTTT
TRBV9,TRBJ1-1,-,-,CASSPVATVNTEAFF,TGTGCCAGCAGCCCTGTGGCGACAGTGAACACTGAAGCTTTCTTT
TRBV28,TRBJ2-7,-,-,CASSRRGWQGPNEQYF,TGTGCCAGCAGCCGTAGAGGGTGGCAGGGTCCCAACGAGCAGTACTTC
TRBV5-1,TRBJ2-7,-,-,CASSYRDSLPGHEQYF,TGCGCCAGCAGCTACAGGGACTCCCTTCCTGGACACGAGCAGTACTTC
TRBV2,TRBJ1-4,-,-,CASSVVLPNEKLFF,TGTGCCAGCAGTGTGGTGTTACCCAATGAAAAACTGTTTTTT
TRBV19,TRBJ1-1,-,once,CATIRGGTEAFF,TGTGCCACCATTCGAGGGGGAACTGAAGCTTTCTTT
TRBV10-2,TRBJ1-5,TRBD1,-,CASNETGARGQPQHF,TGCGCCAGCAATGAAACAGGGGCCCGTGGTCAGCCCCAGCATTTT
TRBV16,TRBJ1-3,-,once,CASSQSTLRNTIYF,TGTGCCAGCAGCCAATCTACATTGAGAAACACCATATATTTT
TRBV28,TRBJ1-2,-,-,CASSLTQQNYGYTF,TGTGCCAGCAGTTTAACACAGCAGAACTATGGCTACACCTTC
TRBV19,TRBJ1-1,-,-,CASSATGMNTEAFF,TGTGCCAGTAGTGCCACAGGGATGAACACTGAAGCTTTCTTT
TRBV5-4,TRBJ2-2,-,once,CASSLSSGDTGELFF,TGTGCCAGCAGCTTGTCGTCCGGGGACACCGGGGAGCTGTTTTTT
TRBV7-2,TRBJ2-3,-,once,CASSSPGSSVDTQYF,TGTGCCAGCAGCTCTCCGGGATCTTCGGTAGATACGCAGTATTTT
TRBV7-9,TRBJ2-3,TRBD1,-,CASSLTGTDTQYF,TGTGCCAGCAGCTTGACAGGGACAGATACGCAGTATTTT
TRBV6-5,TRBJ1-5,TRBD1,once,CASRGTGGNQPQHF,TGTGCCAGCAGGGGGACAGGGGGCAATCAGCCCCAGCATTTT
TRBV7-2,TRBJ2-3,TRBD2,-,CASSSGTSGGRTQYF,TGTGCCAGCAGCTCAGGGACTAGCGGGGGAAGAACGCAGTATTTT
TRBV6-5,TRBJ2-5,-,-,CASSFRTTAETQYF,TGTGCCAGCAGTTTCCGTACGACAGCGGAGACCCAGTACTTC
TRBV5-8,TRBJ1-2,-,once,CASSLGATDYTF,TGTGCCAGCAGCTTGGGGGCGACAGACTACACCTTC
TRBV28,TRBJ1-5,-,-,CASNIQPQHF,TGTGCCAGCAATATCCAGCCCCAGCATTTT
TRBV5-1,TRBJ2-7,-,-,CASSPQGGRRGIYEQYF,TGCGCCAGCAGCCCGCAGGGGGGACGACGGGGAATCTACGAGCAGTACTTC
TRBV28,TRBJ1-2,-,few,CASSLAGATPVNYGYTF,TGTGCCAGCAGTTTAGCGGGGGCGACACCGGTGAACTATGGCTACACCTTC
TRBV2,TRBJ2-1,-,-,CASSEWGGEQFF,TGTGCCAGCAGTGAATGGGGTGGTGAGCAGTTCTTC